Listed here are 27 T cell receptor beta chains from one sample, sequenced in a study of identical twins. Using its own MiXCR run on the 5' RACE reads, TCRdb lists one record per CDR3 protein. The sample lists roughly 190,000 distinct CDR3 sequences, more than 15% occurring once. Separately, the same data were catalogued under a study of T cells expressing NK-cell markers.

Sequenced input: CD8+ T cells sorted from blood. These receptors came from a woman aged 18-30 years in good health.

As to this clonotype: The junction differs from germline at one of its ends, possibly a read error. J is TRBJ2-1 and V is TRBV7-9, with 7 bases identical to TRBD2. The CDR3 is 12 residues long. Germline V gene data show CDR1 as SEHNR and CDR2 as FQNEAQ (reference sequence). The CDR3 is CASSHGTIVSIF. The CDR3 DNA sequence: TGTGCCAGCAGTCACGGGACTATCGTTTCGATCTTC.

About this clonotype: A much larger clone lies a single base off, so this may be a read error. The chain joins TRBV7-9 to TRBJ2-1; D gene uncertain. Germline values: CDR1 SEHNR, CDR2 FQNEAQ (reference sequence). This CDR3 has 14 residues. CDR3 nucleotide sequence: TGTGCCAGCAGCTTACTCAGTTCTCACAATGAGCATTTCTTC. This sequence encodes CASSLLSSHNEHFF.

The chain recombines TRBV5-4 with TRBJ2-7; D could derive from TRBD1 or TRBD2 (6 bases each). With 2 bases removed from V and 7 bases from J, the gap between germline ends came to 16 bases. This CDR3 is 14 amino acids long. Germline CDR1 reads SGHNT; CDR2 reads YYREEE (reference sequence). CDR3 residues: CASSLGGQGGEQYF. The CDR3 coding sequence is TGTGCCAGCAGCTTAGGGGGGCAGGGAGGAGAGCAGTACTTC.

This clonotype has just a few counts. The genes are TRBV6-5 and TRBJ1-1; tentatively, D is TRBD1 (5 bases). The germline V gene has CDR1 MNHEY and CDR2 SVGAGI. This CDR3 comprises 14 residues. V was cut by 0 bases and J by 0 bases, with 5 bases left in between. The CDR3 here is CASSYSGVNTEAFF. CDR3 DNA sequence: TGTGCCAGCAGTTACTCGGGGGTGAACACTGAAGCTTTCTTT.

This clonotype has a handful of counts. The rearrangement joins TRBV27 to TRBJ2-7; 8 positions agree with TRBD2. Germline V gene sequence: CDR1 MNHEY, CDR2 SMNVEV (reference sequence). After removal of 10 bases from V and 4 bases from J, the junction contained 12 bases not matched to a gene. The CDR3 loop spans 14 amino acids. CDR3 nucleotides: TGTGCCACACAAGGGGGACTAGAGAAGTACGAGCAGTACTTC. This translates into CATQGGLEKYEQYF.

This clonotype was seen more than once but under ten times. V and J are TRBV10-2 and TRBJ2-1; D is perhaps TRBD2 (6 bases). Trimming removed 3 bases from V and 0 bases from J, with 9 bases in between. CDR1 is WSHSY and CDR2 is SAAADI in the germline V gene. This CDR3 is 15 amino acids long. The CDR3 coding sequence is TGCGCCAGCAGTGAATTCGGGAGCTCCTACAATGAGCAGTTCTTC. Translation: CASSEFGSSYNEQFF.

This clonotype was detected many times. The chain uses TRBV12-3 or TRBV12-4 and TRBJ1-1, with D uncertain. V was pared by 5 bases and J by 1 base, with 8 bases between. The CDR3 runs 13 residues. This CDR3 reads CASSKRQNTEAFF. CDR3 in DNA: TGTGCCAGCAGTAAAAGACAGAACACTGAAGCTTTCTTT.

The gene calls are TRBV7-9 and TRBJ1-5, with no clear D. The CDR3 is made up of 14 amino acids. Trimming removed 5 bases at V and 2 bases at J, with 10 bases between. From germline, CDR1 is SEHNR and CDR2 FQNEAQ (reference sequence). CDR3 sequence (DNA): TGTGCCAGCAGCCACGGTCAGGGCAATCAGCCCCAGCATTTT. This codes for CASSHGQGNQPQHF.

The V gene is TRBV2, the J gene TRBJ2-3, with 10 bases fitting TRBD2. CDR3 length equals 16 residues. J was trimmed by 2 bases and V by 8 bases; bases with no gene match: 10. From germline, CDR1 is SNHLY and CDR2 FYNNEI. CDR3 DNA: TGTGCCAGCGACGAATTAGCGGGGGGAAACACAGATACGCAGTATTTT. Translation gives CASDELAGGNTDTQYF.

This clonotype was picked up many times. The J gene is TRBJ2-7, the V gene TRBV2; the D gene is possibly TRBD2 (6 bases). Trimming left V 7 bases short and J 4 bases short, with 17 bases between. This CDR3 has 14 residues. Per the germline V gene, CDR1 is SNHLY and CDR2 is FYNNEI. CDR3 region: CASMDPGSRYEQYF. In nucleotides, the CDR3 is TGTGCCAGCATGGACCCCGGGAGCCGTTACGAGCAGTACTTC.

V and J are TRBV7-8 and TRBJ2-5, with D hard to call. The CDR3 is 16 residues long. Trimming removed 0 bases at V and 3 bases at J, with 14 bases between. Germline-derived CDR1 and CDR2 are SGHVS and FQNEAQ. The CDR3 reads CASSLAVSREEETQYF. CDR3 in DNA: TGTGCCAGCAGCTTAGCGGTTAGTAGAGAGGAAGAGACCCAGTACTTC.

This clonotype has a count of ten or more. The chain joins TRBV5-6 to TRBJ2-7, with D maybe TRBD2 (5 bases). This CDR3 has 15 amino acids. Germline values: CDR1 SGHDT, CDR2 YYEEEE. Trimming took 0 bases from V and 1 from J, leaving 11 bases between them. In DNA form, the CDR3 reads TGTGCCAGCAGCTTGGCGTGGCGCGGGTCCTACGAGCAGTACTTC. Encoded protein: CASSLAWRGSYEQYF.

V gene TRBV6-1 combines with J gene TRBJ2-1, with D maybe TRBD2 (6 bases). There are 15 residues in the CDR3. CDR1 and CDR2 (germline): MNHNS, SASEGT. With 6 bases removed from V and 5 bases from J, the gap between germline ends came to 17 bases. The CDR3 here is CASSPPGDPNNEQFF. The CDR3 bases are TGTGCCAGCAGCCCGCCGGGGGACCCAAACAATGAGCAGTTCTTC.

This clonotype was counted only a few times. CDR3 protein: CAISKDRDSYEQYF. In DNA form, the CDR3 reads TGTGCCATCAGCAAGGACAGGGACTCCTACGAGCAGTACTTC. J is TRBJ2-7 and V is TRBV10-3; 8 bases fit TRBD1. The CDR3 length is 14 residues. Germline V gene lookup returns CDR1 ENHRY and CDR2 SYGVKD. Trimming took 6 bases from V and 0 from J; bases not matched to a gene: 4.

This clonotype occurred a few times. The rearrangement links TRBV20-1 to TRBJ2-5; possibly TRBD1 for D (5 bases). Germline CDR1 and CDR2: DFQATT and SNEGSKA (reference sequence). V lost 0 bases, J lost 4 bases, and 15 bases lay in between. The CDR3 consists of 15 residues. CDR3 residues: CSARDFWQGAETQYF. The DNA of the CDR3 is TGCAGTGCTAGAGATTTCTGGCAAGGGGCAGAGACCCAGTACTTC.

This chain links TRBV12-3 or TRBV12-4 with TRBJ2-5; D is ambiguous. CDR3 length: 12 residues. V was shortened by 7 bases and J by 3 bases, with 9 bases between the two germline ends. In DNA, the CDR3 is TGTGCCAGCACGGCACCTGAAGAGACCCAGTACTTC. Translated, it gives CASTAPEETQYF.

The rearrangement joins TRBV11-2 to TRBJ2-1; 8 positions agree with TRBD2. V gave up 3 bases and J gave up 12 bases; unmatched junction bases: 1. The CDR3 is 11 residues long. Germline V gene data show CDR1 as SGHAT and CDR2 as FQNNGV. CDR3 nucleotide sequence: TGTGCCAGCAGCTTCGGGGGGGTGCAGTTCTTC. Translated, it gives CASSFGGVQFF.

This clonotype was seen more than once but under ten times. The chain employs TRBV13 and TRBJ1-2; D gene uncertain. Germline CDR1 and CDR2: PRHDT and FYEKMQ (reference sequence). V was pared by 5 bases and J by 8 bases, with 24 bases between. This CDR3 is 16 amino acids long. The CDR3 DNA reads as TGTGCCAGCAGCAACGACCTAATACGGGGTGCGGGGGGCTACACCTTC. Protein sequence: CASSNDLIRGAGGYTF.

This clonotype was seen a handful of times. The rearrangement uses TRBV3-1 and TRBJ2-4; D not certain. The germline CDR1 and CDR2 sequences are LGHDT and YNNKEL (reference sequence). CDR3 length: 15 residues. Trimming took 1 base from V and 1 from J, leaving 8 bases between them. CDR3 nucleotides: TGTGCCAGCAGCCAAGTTGCTAACGCCAAAAACATTCAGTACTTC. Translating gives CASSQVANAKNIQYF.

The chain has TRBV20-1 and TRBJ2-1; 7 bases match TRBD1. This CDR3 contains 12 residues. Losses at the gene ends were 1 base for V and 9 bases for J; bases not matched to a gene: 3. Germline V CDR1 and CDR2: DFQATT, SNEGSKA (reference sequence). The CDR3 here is CSARAAGGEQFF. The CDR3 nucleotides read TGCAGTGCTAGAGCCGCAGGGGGTGAGCAGTTCTTC.

This clonotype was observed a handful of times. This rearrangement joins TRBV24-1 to TRBJ2-1, with 7 bases identical to TRBD2. The germline CDR1 and CDR2 sequences are KGHDR and SFDVKD. Trimming at V came to 5 bases and at J to 9 bases, leaving 15 bases not matched to a gene. The CDR3 is 16 amino acids. CDR3 amino acids: CATSALRRERLVEQFF. The CDR3 region has the DNA TGTGCCACCAGTGCCTTGAGGCGGGAGAGGCTCGTTGAGCAGTTCTTC.

There are a few counts of this clonotype. This sequence joins TRBV14 and TRBJ2-1; D is perhaps TRBD1 (6 bases). This CDR3 comprises 17 residues. Germline values: CDR1 SGHDN, CDR2 FVKESK. V was pared by 1 base and J by 1 base, with 14 bases between. The CDR3 sequence: CASSQGDRKLSYNEQFF. Written as DNA, the CDR3 is TGTGCCAGCAGCCAAGGTGACAGGAAACTATCCTACAATGAGCAGTTCTTC.

V gene TRBV3-1 combines with J gene TRBJ2-2, with 9 bases lining up with TRBD1. The CDR3 is 15 amino acids. Trimming took 3 bases from V and 6 from J; bases not matched to a gene: 5. Germline V gives CDR1 LGHDT, CDR2 YNNKEL (reference sequence). The CDR3 loop is CASSQPGQGAGELFF. DNA for the CDR3: TGTGCCAGCAGCCAGCCGGGACAGGGAGCCGGGGAGCTGTTTTTT.

The chain employs TRBV3-1 and TRBJ2-1; 8 bases line up with TRBD2. Germline V CDR1 and CDR2: LGHDT, YNNKEL (reference sequence). V lost 4 bases to trimming and J lost 7 bases; unmatched junction nucleotides: 12. The length of the CDR3 is 16 residues. As DNA, the CDR3 is TGTGCCAGCAGCCCCGCGGGCAGCGGGGGACTTAATGAGCAGTTCTTC. Its protein product is CASSPAGSGGLNEQFF.

This clonotype was seen a handful of times. The chain combines TRBV10-3 with TRBJ2-7, with unresolved D. The CDR3 sequence is 11 residues long. The V gene's germline CDR1 is ENHRY and CDR2 SYGVKD. The ends were cut back, 7 bases at V and 0 bases at J, with 4 bases in the middle. CDR3 in DNA: TGTGCCATCATGGACTCCTACGAGCAGTACTTC. Its translation is CAIMDSYEQYF.

This clonotype was recorded a few times. The rearrangement links TRBV24-1 to TRBJ1-1; weak D call: TRBD1 (6 bases). Deletions cut 9 bases from V and 5 bases from J, with 12 bases between. Germline loops: CDR1 KGHDR, CDR2 SFDVKD. The CDR3 loop spans 12 amino acids. This CDR3 reads CATCTGYTEAFF. CDR3 bases: TGTGCCACCTGTACAGGGTATACTGAAGCTTTCTTT.

This chain uses TRBV11-3 with TRBJ2-7; perhaps TRBD1 as D (6 bases). V was trimmed by 2 bases and J by 4 bases, leaving 18 bases between them. There are 16 residues in the CDR3. The germline V gene has CDR1 SGHNT and CDR2 YENEEA. The DNA for the CDR3 is TGTGCCAGCAGCTTATATATCGACAGGCTCGGGTACGAGCAGTACTTC. Encoded protein: CASSLYIDRLGYEQYF. Using reference TRBV11-3 and TRBJ2-7 for the parts outside the CDR3, the full variable domain is EAGVVQSPRYKIIEKKQPVAFWCNPISGHNTLYWYLQNLGQGPELLIRYENEEAVDDSQLPKDRFSAERLKGVDSTLKIQPAELGDSAVYLCASSLYIDRLGYEQYFGPGTRLTVT.